What follows are 9 T cell receptor beta chains derived from one specimen sequenced in a study of cytomegalovirus exposure and HLA in healthy donors (dated by TCRdb to 2015 to 2018). To prepare the library, the immunoSEQ multiplex PCR assay was applied. A mixture of 60 forward primers for TCR Vbeta segments and 13 reverse primers for TCR Jbeta segments was used in the multiplex PCR. The clones in this table, taken by TCRdb from immuneACCESS, are in-frame only. Not every clone is retained; where verified, under half of the shortfall comes from an unresolved V gene, and the cause of the rest is unknown. Here the sample has around 150,000 clones; around four fifths occur a single time. Approximately 4.3% of the sample is taken by the ten largest. Source material: PBMCs. These receptors came from a man younger than 40 in good health.

The J gene is TRBJ1-2, the V gene TRBV28; D is undetermined. The CDR3 runs to 14 residues. Trimming took off 4 bases at V and 6 bases at J, with 15 bases between the two ends. The germline V gene has CDR1 MDHEN and CDR2 SYDVKM. The CDR3 DNA follows: TGTGCCAGCAGTTCCGCCGGGAGGCTGCATGGCTACACCTTC. Translated, it gives CASSSAGRLHGYTF.

The CDR3 loop is CASSPSSATLSYNEQFF. CDR3 in DNA: TGTGCCAGCAGCCCCTCTAGCGCAACCCTCTCCTACAATGAGCAGTTCTTC. V is TRBV7-3 and J is TRBJ2-1; the D gene is possibly TRBD2 (6 bases). This CDR3 contains 17 residues. Germline CDR1 SGHTA, CDR2 FQGTGA. V lost 5 bases, J lost 0 bases, and 17 bases lay in between.

This chain uses TRBV5-6 with TRBJ2-7; the match to TRBD1 covers 9 bases. J lost 3 bases, V lost 0 bases, and 4 bases had no gene match. Germline lookup yields CDR1 SGHDT and CDR2 YYEEEE. The CDR3 is 15 amino acids. The CDR3 DNA is TGTGCCAGCAGCTTGGGGGACAGGGAAGACTACGAGCAGTACTTC. Protein: CASSLGDREDYEQYF.

The chain recombines TRBV4-1 with TRBJ2-1, with 15 bases lining up with TRBD2. J lost 4 bases, V lost 5 bases, and 18 bases had no gene match. The germline CDR1 and CDR2 sequences are MGHRA and YSYEKL. This CDR3 comprises 21 residues. The CDR3 bases are TGCGCCAGCAGCGCACCCGGATGGACTAGCGGGAGGGCCTCGGTATACAATGAGCAGTTCTTC. It codes for CASSAPGWTSGRASVYNEQFF.

The chain recombines TRBV10-3 with TRBJ2-7; 7 bases fit TRBD2. In germline, CDR1 is ENHRY, CDR2 SYGVKD. CDR3 length: 11 residues. CDR3 nucleotides: TGTGCTACGGGGCGGGAGTACGAGCAGTACTTC. It is translated as CATGREYEQYF.

This chain uses TRBV30 with TRBJ2-3; TRBD2 is a possible D gene (6 bases). The CDR3 consists of 15 residues. CDR1 is GTSNPN, CDR2 SVGIG, per germline (reference sequence). Trimming took 2 bases from V and 0 from J, leaving 12 bases between them. CDR3 in amino acids: CAWSTDGGSTDTQYF. The CDR3 nucleotides read TGTGCCTGGAGTACCGACGGGGGAAGCACAGATACGCAGTATTTT.

The gene calls are TRBV10-1 and TRBJ2-3; D perhaps matches TRBD1 (5 bases). This CDR3 region has 13 residues. Per the germline V gene, CDR1 is WNHNN and CDR2 is SYGVQD (reference sequence). V lost 2 bases and J lost 4, with 7 bases in between. This CDR3 reads CASSEGAADTQYF. The CDR3 DNA is TGCGCCAGCAGTGAGGGGGCGGCAGATACGCAGTATTTT.

In its sample, this clone was seen many times. This rearrangement joins TRBV27 to TRBJ1-1; no definite D call. The CDR3 covers 13 residues. CDR1 MNHEY and CDR2 SMNVEV come from the germline V gene (reference sequence). Trimming took off 5 bases at V and 13 bases at J, with 20 bases between the two ends. CDR3 in DNA: TGTGCCAGCAGTCCCCCCTTCGGGAGCGCTGTTTTCTTT. It translates to CASSPPFGSAVFF.

The V call is TRBV10-3, the J call TRBJ2-7, with TRBD2 as a possible D gene (5 bases). Germline CDR1 is ENHRY and CDR2 is SYGVKD. V was shortened by 2 bases and J by 7 bases, with 24 bases between the two germline ends. The CDR3 sequence is 17 residues long. CDR3 in amino acids: CAISELMVKSGLGEQYF. The CDR3 region has the DNA TGTGCCATCAGTGAGCTGATGGTCAAATCGGGGTTAGGGGAGCAGTACTTC.